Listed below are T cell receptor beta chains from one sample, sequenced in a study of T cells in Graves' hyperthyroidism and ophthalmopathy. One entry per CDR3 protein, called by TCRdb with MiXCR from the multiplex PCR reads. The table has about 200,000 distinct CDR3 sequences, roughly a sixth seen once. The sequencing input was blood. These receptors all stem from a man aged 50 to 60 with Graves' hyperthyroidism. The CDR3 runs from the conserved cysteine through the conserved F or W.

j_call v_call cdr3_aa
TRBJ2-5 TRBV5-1 CASRRGDQETQYF
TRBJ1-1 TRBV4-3 CASSHGQGADTEAFF
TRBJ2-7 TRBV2 CASSDDRGNEQYF
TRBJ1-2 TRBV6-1 CASRDRNYGYTF
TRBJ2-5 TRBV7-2 CASSLAVAFKGTQYF
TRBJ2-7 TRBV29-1 CSVQQGAEQYF
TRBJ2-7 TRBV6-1 CASSEYGPDSNEQYF
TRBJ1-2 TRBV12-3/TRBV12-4 CASSPSPDGNYGYTF
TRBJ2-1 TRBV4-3 CASSQDRGGSWNEQFF
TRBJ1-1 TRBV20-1 CSARVGTGGNTEAFF
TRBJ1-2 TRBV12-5 CASGSPRPGYTF
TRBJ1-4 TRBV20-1 CSARPPGANEKLFF
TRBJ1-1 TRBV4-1 CASSLNSQANTEAFF
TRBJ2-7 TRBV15 CATSLGGSYEQYF
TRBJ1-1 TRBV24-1 CATKRGSEAFF
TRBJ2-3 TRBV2 CASSDFDRGDTDTQYF
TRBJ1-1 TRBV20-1 CSARDPLLPGAFF
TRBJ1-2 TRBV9 CASSAEIRSRGGDYGYTF
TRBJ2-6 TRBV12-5 CASGLVLGGNSGANVLTF
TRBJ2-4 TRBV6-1 CASSATTGEGIQYF
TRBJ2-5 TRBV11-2 CASSLVAGPQETQYF
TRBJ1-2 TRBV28 CASSFLGVGGYTF
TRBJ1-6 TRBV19 CASSGHGEYSPLHF
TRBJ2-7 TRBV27 CASRSIGTGSRYEQYF
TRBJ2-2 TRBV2 CASSEELAAGELFF
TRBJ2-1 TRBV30 CAWSPLYNAQFF
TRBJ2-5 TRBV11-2 CASTRDRGSQETQYF
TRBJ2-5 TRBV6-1 CASLKAGMETQYF
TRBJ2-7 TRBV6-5 CASSYGAGAYEQYF
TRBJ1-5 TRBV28 CASSLGTGRDQPQHF
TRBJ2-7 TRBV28 CASSLLPLSLYEQYF
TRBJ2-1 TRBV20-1 CSARSSGGVEQFF
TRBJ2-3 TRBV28 CASSSSGRAIRDTQYF
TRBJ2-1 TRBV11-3 CASSRGQGASNEQFF
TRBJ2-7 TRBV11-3 CASSPGQGDEQYF
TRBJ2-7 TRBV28 CASSIAGGPYEQYF
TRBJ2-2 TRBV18 CASSPKPENSGSPGELFF
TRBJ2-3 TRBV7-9 CASTPLGTVTDTQYF
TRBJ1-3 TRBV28 CASSEDRDENTIYF
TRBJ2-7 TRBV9 CASSEAPFREQYF
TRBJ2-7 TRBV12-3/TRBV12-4 CASSWTYSYEQYF
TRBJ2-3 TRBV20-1 CSAGDPGTKGTDTQYF
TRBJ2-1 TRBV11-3 CASSQDSSNEQFF
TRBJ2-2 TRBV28 CASSLSGVYTGELFF
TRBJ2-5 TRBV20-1 CSVGQGLQETQYF
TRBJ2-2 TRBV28 CDSLTSGYTGELFF
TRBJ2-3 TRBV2 CASTGGGADTQYF
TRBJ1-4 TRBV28 CASKRGSGFPYNVREKLFF
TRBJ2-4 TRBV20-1 CSAQSSGSRSENIQYF